The rows below give T cell receptor beta chains drawn from one sample of a study of OX40 agonist ivuxolimab in advanced cancers. Only in-frame clones appear in the TCRdb table, and some are missing; sequencing was by immunoSEQ multiplex PCR. The sample consists of some 94,000 clones, 90% to 97% of them appearing once. The material was CD4+ or CD8+ T cells sorted from blood, obtained in a trial of the OX40 agonist ivuxolimab. The receptors originated from an adult with an advanced solid tumor such as melanoma, head and neck, liver or kidney cancer. Both conserved end residues are part of each CDR3. The order of the fields is V gene, D gene, J gene, clone size, CDR3 protein, CDR3 DNA. A D gene is named only where the DNA matches it firmly. Expanded clones get a size class; other rows say once, few or many, or leave the size out.

v_gene: TRBV9; d_gene: TRBD1; j_gene: TRBJ2-7; abundance: once; CDR3aa: CASSVLGQGEGEQYF; CDR3nt: TGTGCCAGCAGCGTCTTGGGACAGGGGGAAGGCGAGCAGTACTTC
v_gene: TRBV5-6; d_gene: -; j_gene: TRBJ1-5; abundance: -; CDR3aa: CASSSAGLYSNQPQHF; CDR3nt: TGTGCCAGCAGCTCCGCGGGTCTCTATAGCAATCAGCCCCAGCATTTT
v_gene: TRBV4-2; d_gene: -; j_gene: TRBJ2-1; abundance: -; CDR3aa: CASSLRQGGYNEQFF; CDR3nt: TGTGCCAGCAGCCTTCGACAGGGAGGCTACAATGAGCAGTTCTTC
v_gene: TRBV6-5; d_gene: -; j_gene: TRBJ1-5; abundance: -; CDR3aa: CASASGANQPQHF; CDR3nt: TGTGCCAGCGCATCCGGGGCGAATCAGCCCCAGCATTTT
v_gene: TRBV5-4; d_gene: TRBD1; j_gene: TRBJ1-2; abundance: once; CDR3aa: CASSLRTGGYTF; CDR3nt: TGTGCCAGCAGCTTGCGGACAGGTGGCTACACCTTC
v_gene: TRBV28; d_gene: -; j_gene: TRBJ2-7; abundance: -; CDR3aa: CASSTGTGSYEQYF; CDR3nt: TGTGCCAGCAGTACCGGGACGGGCTCCTACGAGCAGTACTTC
v_gene: TRBV7-8; d_gene: TRBD1; j_gene: TRBJ1-2; abundance: -; CDR3aa: CASSPGQINYGYTF; CDR3nt: TGTGCCAGCAGCCCGGGACAGATTAACTATGGCTACACCTTC
v_gene: TRBV21-1; d_gene: -; j_gene: TRBJ2-5; abundance: -; CDR3aa: CASSTQRQEQETQYF; CDR3nt: TGTGCCAGCAGCACCCAAAGACAGGAGCAAGAGACCCAGTACTTC
v_gene: TRBV28; d_gene: -; j_gene: TRBJ2-3; abundance: -; CDR3aa: CASSLTGAYTQYF; CDR3nt: TGTGCCAGCAGTTTAACGGGAGCTTATACGCAGTATTTT
v_gene: TRBV19; d_gene: -; j_gene: TRBJ1-1; abundance: once; CDR3aa: CASRKGNTEAFF; CDR3nt: TGTGCCAGTAGAAAGGGGAACACTGAAGCTTTCTTT
v_gene: TRBV19; d_gene: -; j_gene: TRBJ2-1; abundance: -; CDR3aa: CATSGYDRNNEQFF; CDR3nt: TGTGCCACATCAGGGTATGATAGGAACAATGAGCAGTTCTTC
v_gene: TRBV23-1; d_gene: -; j_gene: TRBJ1-2; abundance: -; CDR3aa: CASSQSDRTESPTNYGYTF; CDR3nt: TGCGCCAGCAGTCAATCGGATCGCACAGAGAGCCCCACCAACTATGGCTACACCTTC
v_gene: TRBV5-1; d_gene: -; j_gene: TRBJ2-4; abundance: -; CDR3aa: CASSLGQKNIQYF; CDR3nt: TGCGCCAGCAGCTTGGGTCAGAAAAACATTCAGTACTTC
v_gene: TRBV2; d_gene: TRBD2; j_gene: TRBJ2-5; abundance: -; CDR3aa: CASSEGLAGEQETQYF; CDR3nt: TGTGCCAGCAGTGAAGGTCTAGCGGGGGAGCAAGAGACCCAGTACTTC
v_gene: TRBV28; d_gene: TRBD1; j_gene: TRBJ2-7; abundance: -; CDR3aa: CASSLGQGPYEQYF; CDR3nt: TGTGCCAGCAGTTTGGGACAGGGTCCCTACGAGCAGTACTTC
v_gene: TRBV18; d_gene: TRBD2; j_gene: TRBJ2-7; abundance: -; CDR3aa: CASSLRGGGSDYEQYF; CDR3nt: TGTGCCAGCTCACTCCGCGGGGGGGGCAGCGACTACGAGCAGTACTTC
v_gene: TRBV10-1; d_gene: -; j_gene: TRBJ2-2; abundance: -; CDR3aa: CASSDLADTGELFF; CDR3nt: TGCGCCAGCAGTGACCTCGCCGACACCGGGGAGCTGTTTTTT
v_gene: TRBV30; d_gene: TRBD1; j_gene: TRBJ2-3; abundance: -; CDR3aa: CAWDRVMADTQYF; CDR3nt: TGTGCCTGGGACAGGGTAATGGCAGATACGCAGTATTTT
v_gene: TRBV6-5; d_gene: -; j_gene: TRBJ1-1; abundance: -; CDR3aa: CASSYGRGNTEAFF; CDR3nt: TGTGCCAGCAGTTACGGCAGGGGAAACACTGAAGCTTTCTTT
v_gene: TRBV4-1; d_gene: TRBD1; j_gene: TRBJ1-5; abundance: few; CDR3aa: CASSQGGQGVQPQHF; CDR3nt: TGCGCCAGCAGCCAGGGGGGGCAGGGGGTCCAGCCCCAGCATTTT
v_gene: TRBV11-2; d_gene: -; j_gene: TRBJ2-2; abundance: -; CDR3aa: CASSLIAGELFF; CDR3nt: TGTGCCAGCAGCTTAATAGCCGGGGAGCTGTTTTTT
v_gene: TRBV5-1; d_gene: TRBD1; j_gene: TRBJ2-7; abundance: -; CDR3aa: CASSYEQGVAYEQYF; CDR3nt: TGCGCCAGCAGCTACGAACAGGGGGTAGCCTACGAGCAGTACTTC
v_gene: TRBV11-2; d_gene: TRBD1; j_gene: TRBJ1-1; abundance: -; CDR3aa: CASSPDRDTEAFF; CDR3nt: TGTGCCAGCAGCCCGGACAGGGACACTGAAGCTTTCTTT
v_gene: TRBV19; d_gene: TRBD1; j_gene: TRBJ2-7; abundance: -; CDR3aa: CASSPGQGGPYEQYF; CDR3nt: TGTGCCAGTAGTCCGGGACAGGGGGGCCCCTACGAGCAGTACTTC
v_gene: TRBV6-5; d_gene: -; j_gene: TRBJ2-7; abundance: -; CDR3aa: CASSYGQSYEQYF; CDR3nt: TGTGCCAGCAGTTATGGGCAGTCTTACGAGCAGTACTTC
v_gene: TRBV13; d_gene: -; j_gene: TRBJ2-7; abundance: -; CDR3aa: CASSTRGQAGYEQYF; CDR3nt: TGTGCCAGCTCGACCCGGGGGCAGGCGGGGTACGAGCAGTACTTC
v_gene: TRBV12-2; d_gene: -; j_gene: TRBJ2-7; abundance: -; CDR3aa: CASRLVGHHEQYF; CDR3nt: TGTGCAAGTCGCTTAGTGGGGCACCACGAGCAGTACTTC
v_gene: TRBV30; d_gene: -; j_gene: TRBJ2-5; abundance: -; CDR3aa: CAWRRAGSRETQYF; CDR3nt: TGTGCCTGGAGGCGAGCGGGCTCGCGGGAGACCCAGTACTTC
v_gene: TRBV6-5; d_gene: TRBD1; j_gene: TRBJ2-3; abundance: -; CDR3aa: CASSYGTGGDTQYF; CDR3nt: TGTGCCAGCAGTTACGGGACAGGGGGCGATACGCAGTATTTT
v_gene: TRBV7-9; d_gene: TRBD1; j_gene: TRBJ2-2; abundance: once; CDR3aa: CASSLTGGTGELFF; CDR3nt: TGTGCCAGCAGCCTAACAGGGGGCACCGGGGAGCTGTTTTTT
v_gene: TRBV7-9; d_gene: TRBD1; j_gene: TRBJ1-5; abundance: -; CDR3aa: CASSLDLNPGQFNQPQHF; CDR3nt: TGTGCCAGCAGCTTAGATCTGAATCCGGGACAGTTTAATCAGCCCCAGCATTTT
v_gene: TRBV19; d_gene: -; j_gene: TRBJ2-7; abundance: -; CDR3aa: CASSIGGLNEQYF; CDR3nt: TGTGCCAGTAGTATCGGGGGCCTGAACGAGCAGTACTTC
v_gene: TRBV7-9; d_gene: -; j_gene: TRBJ2-7; abundance: -; CDR3aa: CASTLPGPYEQYF; CDR3nt: TGTGCCAGCACCCTTCCGGGTCCCTACGAGCAGTACTTC
v_gene: TRBV20-1; d_gene: -; j_gene: TRBJ2-1; abundance: -; CDR3aa: CSASAVQAGFF; CDR3nt: TGCAGTGCTAGTGCCGTTCAGGCGGGGTTCTTC
v_gene: TRBV15; d_gene: -; j_gene: TRBJ2-2; abundance: -; CDR3aa: CATSTGLRNTGELFF; CDR3nt: TGTGCCACCAGCACTGGTTTAAGGAACACCGGGGAGCTGTTTTTT
v_gene: TRBV27; d_gene: TRBD2; j_gene: TRBJ2-7; abundance: -; CDR3aa: CASSATSGSYEQYF; CDR3nt: TGTGCCAGCAGCGCCACTAGCGGATCCTACGAGCAGTACTTC
v_gene: TRBV9; d_gene: TRBD2; j_gene: TRBJ2-1; abundance: -; CDR3aa: CASSVEELAGTSGRVEQFF; CDR3nt: TGTGCCAGCAGCGTAGAAGAACTAGCCGGGACTAGCGGGAGAGTTGAGCAGTTCTTC
v_gene: TRBV6-5; d_gene: -; j_gene: TRBJ2-1; abundance: -; CDR3aa: CASSYSSPAYGEQFF; CDR3nt: TGTGCCAGCAGTTACTCGTCCCCCGCCTACGGTGAGCAGTTCTTC
v_gene: TRBV9; d_gene: -; j_gene: TRBJ2-3; abundance: -; CDR3aa: CASSPVLSTDTQYF; CDR3nt: TGTGCCAGCTCCCCAGTCTTAAGCACAGATACGCAGTATTTT
v_gene: TRBV27; d_gene: TRBD2; j_gene: TRBJ2-7; abundance: -; CDR3aa: CASSPGTSGRSEQYF; CDR3nt: TGTGCCAGCAGTCCAGGGACTAGCGGGAGGAGCGAGCAGTACTTC
v_gene: TRBV11-3; d_gene: TRBD1; j_gene: TRBJ2-1; abundance: -; CDR3aa: CASSLGQGAVYNEQFF; CDR3nt: TGTGCCAGCAGCTTAGGACAGGGGGCAGTTTACAATGAGCAGTTCTTC
v_gene: TRBV11-3; d_gene: TRBD1; j_gene: TRBJ2-2; abundance: -; CDR3aa: CASSSTGTGELFF; CDR3nt: TGTGCCAGCAGCTCGACAGGGACCGGGGAGCTGTTTTTT
v_gene: TRBV11-3; d_gene: -; j_gene: TRBJ1-1; abundance: -; CDR3aa: CASSLRGDPEAFF; CDR3nt: TGTGCCAGCAGTCTGAGGGGGGATCCTGAAGCTTTCTTT
v_gene: TRBV4-3; d_gene: -; j_gene: TRBJ2-7; abundance: -; CDR3aa: CASSQDRDLRYEQYF; CDR3nt: TGCGCCAGCAGCCAAGATAGGGACTTACGCTACGAGCAGTACTTC
v_gene: TRBV7-2; d_gene: -; j_gene: TRBJ2-1; abundance: -; CDR3aa: CASRPQGGGYNEQFF; CDR3nt: TGTGCCAGCAGGCCTCAGGGAGGGGGTTACAATGAGCAGTTCTTC
v_gene: TRBV27; d_gene: -; j_gene: TRBJ2-7; abundance: once; CDR3aa: CASSLSRGAGYEQYF; CDR3nt: TGTGCCAGCAGTTTATCTCGGGGGGCGGGCTACGAGCAGTACTTC
v_gene: TRBV10-1; d_gene: -; j_gene: TRBJ1-1; abundance: -; CDR3aa: CASSEAENTEAFF; CDR3nt: TGCGCCAGCAGTGAGGCAGAGAACACTGAAGCTTTCTTT
v_gene: TRBV28; d_gene: -; j_gene: TRBJ2-7; abundance: once; CDR3aa: CASSFGQHEQYF; CDR3nt: TGTGCCAGCAGTTTCGGGCAGCACGAGCAGTACTTC